What follows are 31 T cell receptor beta chains derived from one specimen sequenced in a study of blood T cell repertoires in COVID-19. Only in-frame clones appear in the TCRdb table, and some are missing; sequencing was by immunoSEQ multiplex PCR. The data hold fewer than 200,000 clones, with 80% to 90% observed a single time. The sample comprised PBMCs or T cells enriched from blood (not recorded which). The receptors here all came from a woman aged 50 to 65 in a cohort exposed to, infected with or recovered from COVID-19 (not recorded which).

The chain carries TRBV9 and TRBJ1-5; D gene ambiguous. Per germline, CDR1 SGDLS and CDR2 YYNGEE. Trimming took 0 bases from V and 5 from J, leaving 9 bases between them. This CDR3 comprises 14 residues. CDR3: CASSVDPGDQPQHF. The CDR3 DNA sequence: TGTGCCAGCAGCGTAGATCCGGGTGATCAGCCCCAGCATTTT.

The genes are TRBV27 and TRBJ1-5; D is perhaps TRBD1 (6 bases). The CDR3 covers 14 residues. The germline V gene encodes CDR1 MNHEY and CDR2 SMNVEV (reference sequence). V was cut by 3 bases and J by 6 bases, with 12 bases left in between. CDR3 DNA: TGTGCCAGCAGTTTGGGGGGGCATGGTCAGCCCCAGCATTTT. It encodes CASSLGGHGQPQHF.

This clone was seen more than once but under ten times. J is TRBJ1-1 and V is TRBV3-1 (or the pseudogene TRBV3-2); TRBD1 aligns across 10 bases. The CDR3 contains 17 residues. Germline CDR1 is LGHDT and CDR2 is YNNKEL (reference sequence). Losses at the gene ends were 4 bases for V and 0 bases for J; bases not matched to a gene: 8. The chain's CDR3 is CASSPQDRGVMNTEAFF. As DNA, the CDR3 is TGTGCCAGCAGCCCACAGGACAGGGGGGTGATGAACACTGAAGCTTTCTTT.

This chain uses TRBV6-5 with TRBJ1-5; D ambiguous. The length of the CDR3 is 15 residues. V was cut by 2 bases and J by 4 bases, with 12 bases left in between. Germline CDR1 is MNHEY and CDR2 is SVGAGI. The CDR3 region has the DNA TGTGCCAGCAGTTACGATTCGGCGGCGAATCAGCCCCAGCATTTT. Encoded protein: CASSYDSAANQPQHF.

J is TRBJ2-5 and V is TRBV3-1 (or the pseudogene TRBV3-2); perhaps TRBD1 as D (6 bases). Between the trimmed V and J ends, which lost 1 base and 1 base, there was a span of 10 bases. The germline CDR1 and CDR2 sequences are LGHDT and YNNKEL (reference sequence). The CDR3 runs to 15 residues. The DNA of the CDR3 is TGTGCCAGCAGCCAAGGGCAGGGGCGCCAAGAGACCCAGTACTTC. This translates into CASSQGQGRQETQYF.

The chain employs TRBV12-3 or TRBV12-4 and TRBJ2-5; D ambiguous. The CDR3 loop spans 11 amino acids. V was shortened by 6 bases and J by 4 bases, with 6 bases between the two germline ends. The CDR3 is CASRRGETQYF. The DNA of the CDR3 is TGTGCCAGCAGGCGAGGAGAGACCCAGTACTTC.

The V and J genes are TRBV7-2 and TRBJ2-1; D possibly corresponds to TRBD1 (5 bases). Per germline, CDR1 SGHTA and CDR2 FQGNSA. The CDR3 has 13 amino acids. V was pared by 2 bases and J by 4 bases, with 6 bases between. The CDR3 here is CASSLQGYNEQFF. The CDR3 nucleotides are TGTGCCAGCAGCTTACAGGGATACAATGAGCAGTTCTTC.

The chain has TRBV3-1 (or the pseudogene TRBV3-2) and TRBJ2-7; 9 positions match TRBD1. V was pared by 4 bases and J by 5 bases, with 6 bases of the junction left unmatched. Germline V CDR1 and CDR2: LGHDT, YNNKEL (reference sequence). The CDR3 spans 14 residues. CDR3 coding DNA: TGTGCCAGCAGCCCCGGGACAGGGCGCGACGAGCAGTACTTC. Protein: CASSPGTGRDEQYF.

The CDR3 sequence is CASSLVGAGGYTF. The CDR3 DNA reads as TGTGCCAGCAGCTTAGTGGGGGCTGGGGGCTACACCTTC. This sequence joins TRBV11-2 and TRBJ1-2; possible D gene TRBD1, 6 bases. Trimming left V 1 base short and J 8 bases short, with 11 bases between. This CDR3 spans 13 amino acids. Germline V gene sequence: CDR1 SGHAT, CDR2 FQNNGV.

The chain couples TRBV29-1 to TRBJ2-1, with 9 bases identical to TRBD2. Germline V CDR1 and CDR2: SQVTM, ANQGSEA. This CDR3 has 15 residues. The V and J ends lost 5 bases and 0 bases, in that order; junction bases with no gene match: 5. This chain's CDR3 is CSVSEAGGSYNEQFF. The CDR3 nucleotides read TGCAGCGTTTCCGAAGCGGGGGGCTCCTACAATGAGCAGTTCTTC.

J is TRBJ1-2 and V is TRBV6-5; D perhaps matches TRBD1 (6 bases). Trimming removed 2 bases from V and 3 bases from J, with 7 bases in between. The CDR3 runs to 13 residues. Germline CDR1 is MNHEY and CDR2 is SVGAGI. The CDR3 region has the DNA TGTGCCAGCAGTTACGGGGGCTACTATGGCTACACCTTC. Its protein is CASSYGGYYGYTF.

The J gene is TRBJ1-1, the V gene TRBV19; no reliable D call. CDR1 and CDR2 (germline): LNHDA, SQIVND (reference sequence). The V gene lost 5 bases and the J gene lost 0 bases, with 13 bases spanning the gap. The CDR3 runs 15 residues. The CDR3 nucleotides are TGTGCCAGTAGTTGGGCAGACTACATGAACACTGAAGCTTTCTTT. This codes for CASSWADYMNTEAFF.

This clone has a single count. This chain links TRBV5-1 with TRBJ2-7; tentative D call: TRBD1 (5 bases). Germline V gene lookup returns CDR1 SGHRS and CDR2 YFSETQ. Trimming left V 3 bases short and J 1 base short, with 23 bases between. This CDR3 has 18 residues. CDR3 DNA sequence: TGCGCCAGCAGCTCCGCGATCGGGCAGGGAACAAAATCCTACGAGCAGTACTTC. Translating gives CASSSAIGQGTKSYEQYF.

The chain combines TRBV15 with TRBJ2-5; TRBD2 might be the D (5 bases). The CDR3 length is 12 residues. V was shortened by 1 base and J by 5 bases, with 5 bases between the two germline ends. The germline CDR1 and CDR2 sequences are LNHNV and YYDKDF (reference sequence). The CDR3 sequence: CATSRGGETQYF. In DNA, the CDR3 is TGTGCCACCAGCAGAGGCGGGGAGACCCAGTACTTC.

The chain joins TRBV3-1 (or the pseudogene TRBV3-2) to TRBJ2-5; D gene uncertain. This CDR3 has 13 amino acids. Trimming shortened V by 6 bases and J by 3 bases, and 11 bases separated the two germline ends. The germline gives CDR1 LGHDT, CDR2 YNNKEL (reference sequence). The CDR3 sequence is CASSPEAKETQYF. The CDR3 DNA follows: TGTGCCAGCAGTCCCGAAGCTAAAGAGACCCAGTACTTC.

The CDR3: CASSYLGGNEQYF. The CDR3 DNA sequence: TGTGCCAGCAGCTATCTGGGAGGGAACGAGCAGTACTTC. The chain is built from TRBV7-9 and TRBJ2-7; 7 nucleotides match TRBD2. The V gene end was trimmed by 4 bases and the J gene end by 5 bases; junction bases not matched to a gene: 5. CDR3 length: 13 amino acids. CDR1 is SEHNR, CDR2 FQNEAQ, per germline (reference sequence).

This clone turned up a few times. The CDR3 protein is CASSVGTGRTEAFF. The CDR3, as DNA: TGTGCCAGCAGCGTAGGCACAGGAAGGACTGAAGCTTTCTTT. The V and J genes are TRBV9 and TRBJ1-1; weak D call: TRBD1 (5 bases). Between the trimmed V and J ends, which lost 0 bases and 5 bases, there was a span of 11 bases. This CDR3 region has 14 residues. CDR1 is SGDLS, CDR2 YYNGEE, per germline.

The chain couples TRBV19 to TRBJ2-7; 8 bases are shared with TRBD2. Germline CDR1 and CDR2: LNHDA and SQIVND (reference sequence). This CDR3 region has 17 residues. Unmatched junction bases numbered 8, after V lost 1 base and J lost 0 bases. CDR3 nucleotide sequence: TGTGCCAGTAGTATAGCGGGCCGAGCGGGGGACTCCTACGAGCAGTACTTC. It encodes CASSIAGRAGDSYEQYF.

The chain couples TRBV28 to TRBJ1-2; weak D call: TRBD1 (6 bases). Germline loops: CDR1 MDHEN, CDR2 SYDVKM. CDR3 length equals 12 residues. V was trimmed by 10 bases and J by 6 bases, leaving 15 bases between them. The CDR3 coding sequence is TGTGCCATCTTCAGGGGCCGAGATGGCTACACCTTC. Translation: CAIFRGRDGYTF.

The V gene is TRBV6-5, the J gene TRBJ1-4; D not certain. CDR1 and CDR2 (germline): MNHEY, SVGAGI. The CDR3 runs 14 residues. Trimming stripped 2 bases from V and 5 bases from J, with 9 bases between. The CDR3 nucleotides read TGTGCCAGCAGTTACGGGCAGAAGAATGAAAAACTGTTTTTT. It encodes CASSYGQKNEKLFF.

The chain employs TRBV4-1 and TRBJ2-7; TRBD2 matches at 10 bases. The CDR3 extends over 15 amino acids. In germline, CDR1 is MGHRA, CDR2 YSYEKL. The junction had 8 bases not matched to a gene; V was cut back by 4 bases and J by 5 bases. CDR3 residues: CASSRQLAGLDEQYF. CDR3 in DNA: TGCGCCAGCAGCCGACAACTAGCGGGGCTCGACGAGCAGTACTTC.

This clone was seen once. The V gene is TRBV9, the J gene TRBJ1-3; D unresolved. The CDR3 has 17 amino acids. Germline CDR1 and CDR2: SGDLS and YYNGEE. V was trimmed by 0 bases and J by 0 bases, leaving 13 bases between them. CDR3: CASSVGDTSISGNTIYF. The CDR3 bases are TGTGCCAGCAGCGTAGGTGACACGTCGATCTCTGGAAACACCATATATTTT. Using reference TRBV9 and TRBJ1-3 for the parts outside the CDR3, the full variable domain is DSGVTQTPKHLITATGQRVTLRCSPRSGDLSVYWYQQSLDQGLQFLIQYYNGEERAKGNILERFSAQQFPDLHSELNLSSLELGDSALYFCASSVGDTSISGNTIYFGEGSWLTVV.

The chain recombines TRBV5-1 with TRBJ2-1; TRBD2 matches at 7 bases. CDR1 is SGHRS and CDR2 is YFSETQ in the germline V gene. With V trimmed by 4 bases and J by 5 bases, 9 bases remained unmatched. The CDR3 loop spans 15 amino acids. The CDR3 reads CASSGLGTLNNEQFF. Here the CDR3 DNA reads TGCGCCAGCAGCGGACTAGGTACCCTAAACAATGAGCAGTTCTTC.

The chain uses TRBV7-9 and TRBJ2-1, with D possibly matching TRBD2 (5 bases). V shed 4 bases and J shed 5 bases, with 6 bases lying between them. CDR1 and CDR2 (germline): SEHNR, FQNEAQ (reference sequence). The CDR3 runs 12 residues. The CDR3 sequence is CASSSGNNEQFF. CDR3 DNA sequence: TGTGCCAGCAGCTCGGGGAACAATGAGCAGTTCTTC.

The rearrangement joins TRBV2 to TRBJ2-1, with D perhaps TRBD2 (6 bases). The germline V and J ends were trimmed by 6 bases and 14 bases, with 14 bases remaining between them. Germline-derived CDR1 and CDR2 are SNHLY and FYNNEI. CDR3 length: 11 amino acids. CDR3 bases: TGTGCCAGCAGGGGACTCCCACGTAAGTTCTTC. Translated, it gives CASRGLPRKFF.

This chain joins TRBV28 and TRBJ2-7, with D unresolved. Germline CDR1 MDHEN, CDR2 SYDVKM. The CDR3 extends over 12 amino acids. The germline V and J ends were trimmed by 6 bases and 2 bases, with 8 bases remaining between them. CDR3: CASRTGPYEQYF. DNA for the CDR3: TGTGCCAGCAGGACTGGCCCCTACGAGCAGTACTTC.

The chain has TRBV27 and TRBJ1-5; D call uncertain. The germline V gene has CDR1 MNHEY and CDR2 SMNVEV (reference sequence). The CDR3 covers 15 residues. V shed 7 bases and J shed 3 bases, with 16 bases lying between them. For the CDR3, the DNA is TGTGCCAGCAAAAACTTTCTCGTGTCCAATCAGCCCCAGCATTTT. This codes for CASKNFLVSNQPQHF.

The chain joins TRBV6-5 to TRBJ2-2, with 8 bases that match TRBD2. This CDR3 has 15 residues. The junction had 1 base not matched to a gene; V was cut back by 4 bases and J by 0 bases. Germline V gene data show CDR1 as MNHEY and CDR2 as SVGAGI. CDR3 sequence: CASSLAGSNTGELFF. CDR3 DNA: TGTGCCAGCAGTTTAGCGGGGTCGAACACCGGGGAGCTGTTTTTT.

The rearrangement joins TRBV6-4 to TRBJ2-1, with D tentatively TRBD2 (5 bases). CDR1 is MRHNA and CDR2 is SNTAGT in the germline V gene. V gave up 3 bases and J gave up 8 bases, with 11 bases separating them. The CDR3 runs to 13 residues. CDR3 loop: CASSEERGHEQFF. In DNA, the CDR3 is TGTGCCAGCAGTGAAGAGAGAGGGCATGAGCAGTTCTTC.

The chain uses TRBV5-1 and TRBJ1-1; possibly TRBD1 for D (5 bases). This CDR3 has 15 amino acids. Germline CDR1 SGHRS, CDR2 YFSETQ. V gave up 4 bases and J gave up 0 bases, with 13 bases separating them. CDR3 residues: CASSAQGRVNTEAFF. CDR3 DNA: TGCGCCAGCAGCGCTCAGGGCAGGGTGAACACTGAAGCTTTCTTT.

V is TRBV11-2 and J is TRBJ2-1, with 7 bases identical to TRBD2. CDR1 SGHAT and CDR2 FQNNGV come from the germline V gene. Trimming removed 1 base from V and 3 bases from J; junction bases left unmatched: 12. This CDR3 contains 18 residues. In DNA, the CDR3 is TGTGCCAGCAGCTTAGGCACTAGCGTGCTTAACATCTACAATGAGCAGTTCTTC. It specifies CASSLGTSVLNIYNEQFF.